These 11 T cell receptor beta chains originate from one sample sequenced in a study of T cell repertoires in cytomegalovirus infection (dated by TCRdb to about 2019). The data were produced on an Illumina HiSeq 1500. TCRdb passed the public sequencing reads through fastp at Q25 and MiXCR, retaining productive beta sequences. Every entry covers one CDR3 protein and lists the most common genes and DNA from its rows. This sample lists hundreds of thousands of distinct CDR3 sequences; about a third were detected once. 11% to 15% of the sample is taken by the ten largest. Sample treatment or condition, as interpreted from the label and publication: in vitro stimulation with specific CMV peptide epitopes to enrich CMV-specific T cells. Their antigens remain unidentified. The sample here was cultured CD8+ T cells from PBMCs, taken from culture after CMV antigen stimulation. These receptors were obtained from a human donor in good health (CMV status not recorded). Some clones in this sample may be carry-over from other donors' samples.

A note on this clonotype: One end of the junction is discordant with germline, which a read error may explain. This chain connects TRBV4-3 to TRBJ2-6; TRBD1 matches 9 bases. The germline CDR1 and CDR2 sequences are LGHNA and YSLEER. CDR3 length: 19 amino acids. In DNA form, the CDR3 reads TGCGCCAGCAGCCAAGAGGGGGACAGGGCCGATACTGGGACCAACGTCCTGACTTTC. This gives the protein CASSQEGDRADTGTNVLTF.

This clonotype was counted only a few times. The chain carries TRBV9 and TRBJ1-1, with TRBD1 as a possible D gene (6 bases). CDR3 size: 15 residues. V gave up 0 bases and J gave up 11 bases, with 20 bases separating them. CDR1 SGDLS and CDR2 YYNGEE come from the germline V gene. The CDR3 reads CASSVARTDEQGAFF. The CDR3 nucleotides read TGTGCCAGCAGCGTAGCTCGGACGGATGAACAGGGTGCTTTCTTT.

The chain recombines TRBV10-3 with TRBJ2-7; D call uncertain. The V and J ends lost 3 bases and 0 bases respectively, with 6 bases between them. The CDR3 loop spans 13 amino acids. The germline V gene encodes CDR1 ENHRY and CDR2 SYGVKD. The CDR3, as DNA: TGTGCCATCAGTGATCGGATCTCCTACGAGCAGTACTTC. Its translation: CAISDRISYEQYF.

The chain has TRBV7-6 and TRBJ2-2; 7 nucleotides agree with TRBD1. CDR1 and CDR2 (germline): SGHVS, FNYEAQ. The junction had 7 bases not matched to a gene; V was cut back by 5 bases and J by 1 base. The CDR3 consists of 16 residues. CDR3 sequence: CASSHPQGMNTGELFF. Written as DNA, the CDR3 is TGTGCCAGCAGCCACCCACAGGGGATGAACACCGGGGAGCTGTTTTTT.

The genes are TRBV27 and TRBJ2-1; tentative D call: TRBD2 (6 bases). The CDR3 runs 14 residues. The V end lost 2 bases, the J end lost 5 bases, and 10 bases lay between the germline ends. Germline V gene lookup returns CDR1 MNHEY and CDR2 SMNVEV (reference sequence). The CDR3 protein is CASSLNGGNNEQFF. The DNA for the CDR3 is TGTGCCAGCAGTTTAAACGGGGGAAACAATGAGCAGTTCTTC.

The chain links TRBV27 to TRBJ2-2; D is undetermined. V lost 2 bases and J lost 7, with 5 bases in between. The germline CDR1 and CDR2 sequences are MNHEY and SMNVEV (reference sequence). This CDR3 comprises 12 residues. The CDR3: CASSLAYGELFF. DNA for the CDR3: TGTGCCAGCAGTTTAGCCTACGGGGAGCTGTTTTTT.

This chain connects TRBV14 to TRBJ2-3, with 8 bases fitting TRBD2. V was clipped by 0 bases and J by 9 bases; unmatched bases: 2. The germline CDR1 and CDR2 sequences are SGHDN and FVKESK. This CDR3 is built from 13 residues. CDR3 coding DNA: TGTGCCAGCAGCCAAGATGGCGGGAGGACGCAGTATTTT. Protein product: CASSQDGGRTQYF.

The chain combines TRBV29-1 with TRBJ2-7; no definite D call. This CDR3 is built from 11 residues. V lost 4 bases, J lost 4 bases, and 8 bases lay in between. Per germline, CDR1 SQVTM and CDR2 ANQGSEA. In nucleotides, the CDR3 is TGCAGCGTTGTGGTGGGATACGAGCAGTACTTC. This sequence encodes CSVVVGYEQYF.

The gene calls are TRBV7-6 and TRBJ1-2; D ambiguous. The CDR3 sequence is 15 residues long. Trimming shortened V by 3 bases and J by 5 bases, and 16 bases separated the two germline ends. Germline V gives CDR1 SGHVS, CDR2 FNYEAQ. The CDR3 loop reads CASSLDRTGTYGYTF. The CDR3 nucleotides are TGTGCCAGCAGCTTGGATCGGACGGGAACTTATGGCTACACCTTC.

This clonotype has a count of ten or more. This chain uses TRBV12-3 or TRBV12-4 with TRBJ1-2; 10 bases are shared with TRBD1. CDR3 length equals 15 residues. The junction had 7 bases not matched to a gene; V was cut back by 5 bases and J by 4 bases. CDR3 protein: CASSPWDRGSYGYTF. CDR3 DNA sequence: TGTGCCAGCAGTCCATGGGACAGGGGCAGCTATGGCTACACCTTC.

The gene calls are TRBV28 and TRBJ2-2; 8 bases match TRBD1. Germline V gene data show CDR1 as MDHEN and CDR2 as SYDVKM. The length of the CDR3 is 16 residues. Unmatched junction bases numbered 15, after V lost 8 bases and J lost 7 bases. In DNA form, the CDR3 reads TGTGCCAGCGAGAACACGAGAAGGACAGGGAACGGGGAGCTGTTTTTT. Amino acids: CASENTRRTGNGELFF.